This T cell receptor (beta chain) was recovered during a study of cytomegalovirus exposure and HLA in healthy donors. Generated by immunoSEQ multiplex PCR, the TCRdb table keeps only in-frame clones and is missing some. The data hold some 150,000 clones, with about 89% observed a single time. The CDR3 is 17 residues long. The J segment lost 5 bases and the V segment lost 1 base, leaving 8 bases of the junction unmatched. From germline, CDR1 is SNHLY and CDR2 FYNNEI. The TCR sequence derives from a woman aged 18 to 35 in good health and CMV-seropositive. Input material: PBMCs. The rearrangement joins TRBV2 to TRBJ2-5; 12 bases agree with TRBD2. CDR3 nucleotides: TGTGCCAGCAGTGAAGGGCTAGCGGGAGGGCCGGGGGAGACCCAGTACTTC. It is translated as CASSEGLAGGPGETQYF.